Below are 20 T cell receptor beta chains sequenced from a single sample in a study of Ad26.COV2.S vaccination and SARS-CoV-2 variants (dated by TCRdb to 2020 to 2022). Preparation of the library involved the immunoSEQ multiplex PCR assay. TCRdb provides this immuneACCESS table in a form limited to in-frame rearrangements. Some clones are lacking; in checked studies, under half of them reflect an unresolved V gene, and why the rest are absent is not known. This sample holds fewer than 600,000 clones; about 88% were observed only once. The ten largest clones add up to 1.7% of the sample. In light of the paper, this sample's treatment or condition label describes: roughly 19 received Ad26.COV2.S at low or high dose, single or two shots; 5 received placebo; per-sample allocation not given. Repertoires of vaccine and placebo recipients were sequenced from samples taken on day 63 after the first injection.

Sequencing was performed on peripheral blood, taken in a trial of Ad26.COV2.S vaccine versus placebo. These receptors were obtained from a person between 18 and 60 years old who received the Ad26.COV2.S COVID-19 vaccine or a placebo.

The V gene is TRBV7-8, the J gene TRBJ1-5; TRBD1 is a possible D gene (5 bases). The germline V gene encodes CDR1 SGHVS and CDR2 FQNEAQ. Trimming pared 2 bases from V and 9 bases from J, leaving 5 bases between. This CDR3 is 11 amino acids long. CDR3 coding DNA: TGTGCCAGCAGCTTAAGGGGGCCCCAGCATTTT. Translated, it gives CASSLRGPQHF.

This CDR3 reads CASSKPSWYEQYF. The CDR3 DNA sequence: TGTGCCAGCAGCAAACCCTCCTGGTACGAGCAGTACTTC. The chain joins TRBV9 to TRBJ2-7; D ambiguous. This CDR3 contains 13 residues. Germline CDR1 is SGDLS and CDR2 is YYNGEE. Trimming took 4 bases from V and 4 from J, leaving 12 bases between them.

V usage is TRBV4-1 and J usage is TRBJ2-4, with D tentatively TRBD2 (5 bases). This CDR3 region has 16 residues. Germline CDR1 reads MGHRA; CDR2 reads YSYEKL. V gave up 1 base and J gave up 3 bases, with 13 bases separating them. In DNA, the CDR3 is TGCGCCAGCAGCCAAGCTAGCCAGCTGGTCAAAAACATTCAGTACTTC. Translated: CASSQASQLVKNIQYF.

The chain recombines TRBV4-1 with TRBJ1-3, with D unclear. CDR3 length: 16 amino acids. The germline V gene encodes CDR1 MGHRA and CDR2 YSYEKL. The V and J ends lost 2 bases and 0 bases respectively, with 11 bases between them. DNA for the CDR3: TGCGCCAGCAGCCAATTGTTCAAGGCCTCTGGAAACACCATATATTTT. Its protein product is CASSQLFKASGNTIYF.

The J gene is TRBJ1-5, the V gene TRBV28; a possible D gene is TRBD1 (6 bases). Germline CDR1 MDHEN, CDR2 SYDVKM. The CDR3 has 14 residues. V was pared by 6 bases and J by 6 bases, with 15 bases between. This CDR3 is CASRRQVGGQPQHF. The CDR3 DNA reads as TGTGCCAGCAGGCGACAGGTCGGCGGTCAGCCCCAGCATTTT.

The genes are TRBV18 and TRBJ2-7; tentatively, D is TRBD1 or TRBD2 (5 bases each). CDR3 length: 15 amino acids. Trimming removed 3 bases from V and 6 bases from J, with 18 bases in between. Germline values: CDR1 KGHSH, CDR2 LQKENI. CDR3 nucleotides: TGTGCCAGCTCACCGAAAGGTTTCGAGGGGCCCGAGCAGTACTTC. Protein: CASSPKGFEGPEQYF.

The chain carries TRBV10-3 and TRBJ2-5; D unclear. The CDR3 contains 12 residues. V was trimmed by 0 bases and J by 6 bases, leaving 5 bases between them. CDR1 is ENHRY, CDR2 SYGVKD, per germline. This CDR3 reads CAISESAKTQYF. CDR3 sequence (DNA): TGTGCCATCAGTGAGTCGGCAAAGACCCAGTACTTC.

The V call is TRBV2, the J call TRBJ2-1, with D tentatively TRBD2 (5 bases). V shed 4 bases and J shed 7 bases, with 14 bases lying between them. From germline, CDR1 is SNHLY and CDR2 FYNNEI. CDR3 size: 14 residues. CDR3 bases: TGTGCCAGCAGTGGACCAGGACTGATTAATGAGCAGTTCTTC. This encodes CASSGPGLINEQFF.

This clone was seen only once. The rearrangement joins TRBV5-5 to TRBJ2-7; possible D gene TRBD1, 6 bases. This CDR3 is built from 12 residues. Germline V gene sequence: CDR1 SGHKS, CDR2 YYEKEE (reference sequence). Trimming pared 1 base from V and 7 bases from J, leaving 9 bases between. CDR3 nucleotides: TGTGCCAGCAGCTTGCCCGGGACAGAGCAGTACTTC. Its translation is CASSLPGTEQYF.

This clone was seen more than once but under ten times. V gene TRBV30 combines with J gene TRBJ2-5; D not certain. This CDR3 is built from 12 residues. Trimming shortened V by 2 bases and J by 0 bases, and 4 bases separated the two germline ends. Per germline, CDR1 GTSNPN and CDR2 SVGIG (reference sequence). This CDR3 is CAWSRDQETQYF. In nucleotides, the CDR3 is TGTGCCTGGAGTAGGGACCAAGAGACCCAGTACTTC.

The chain carries TRBV11-2 and TRBJ1-1; D is ambiguous. CDR3 length: 13 residues. V gave up 1 base and J gave up 1 base, with 4 bases separating them. CDR1 is SGHAT and CDR2 is FQNNGV in the germline V gene. The CDR3 here is CASSLVWNTEAFF. CDR3 bases: TGTGCCAGCAGCTTAGTGTGGAACACTGAAGCTTTCTTT. Full variable domain (missing parts from reference TRBV11-2 and TRBJ1-1): EAGVAQSPRYKIIEKRQSVAFWCNPISGHATLYWYQQILGQGPKLLIQFQNNGVVDDSQLPKDRFSAERLKGVDSTLKIQPAKLEDSAVYLCASSLVWNTEAFFGQGTRLTVV.

The genes are TRBV4-1 and TRBJ1-2; 8 bases fit TRBD1. J was trimmed by 3 bases and V by 3 bases; bases with no gene match: 9. The CDR3 has 16 residues. Germline V gene lookup returns CDR1 MGHRA and CDR2 YSYEKL. Here the CDR3 DNA reads TGCGCCAGCAGCCAGGGACAGGAACTTTCATACTATGGCTACACCTTC. This gives the protein CASSQGQELSYYGYTF.

V usage is TRBV4-2 and J usage is TRBJ2-5; no clear D. This CDR3 is 15 amino acids long. V was pared by 1 base and J by 1 base, with 10 bases between. Germline assignment: CDR1 LGHNA and CDR2 YNFKEQ. The CDR3 coding sequence is TGTGCCAGCAGCCAAGCCCAACAACGCCAAGAGACCCAGTACTTC. It is translated as CASSQAQQRQETQYF.

The CDR3 DNA is TGTGCCAGCAGCTTGGCCAGAGGCGGGGGCCATAATACGCAGTATTTT. Its translation is CASSLARGGGHNTQYF. The chain combines TRBV5-4 with TRBJ2-3; D may be TRBD2 (7 bases). The germline V gene has CDR1 SGHNT and CDR2 YYREEE (reference sequence). V was pared by 0 bases and J by 7 bases, with 18 bases between. The CDR3 extends over 16 amino acids.

The genes are TRBV25-1 and TRBJ1-4; no reliable D call. Germline V CDR1 and CDR2: MGHDK, SYGVNS. This CDR3 comprises 11 residues. The ends were cut back, 6 bases at V and 12 bases at J, with 11 bases in the middle. The DNA of the CDR3 is TGTGCCAGCAGCGCGGCTGGGGAACTGTTTTTT. Its protein is CASSAAGELFF.

There are a few counts of this clone. The chain employs TRBV7-9 and TRBJ2-1; 7 bases agree with TRBD1. CDR1 is SEHNR and CDR2 is FQNEAQ in the germline V gene (reference sequence). This CDR3 comprises 14 residues. J lost 5 bases, V lost 5 bases, and 6 bases had no gene match. CDR3 loop: CASSPKGQNNEQFF. Here the CDR3 DNA reads TGTGCCAGCAGCCCAAAGGGACAGAACAATGAGCAGTTCTTC.

This chain joins TRBV7-9 and TRBJ1-5; possible D gene TRBD1, 5 bases. From germline, CDR1 is SEHNR and CDR2 FQNEAQ (reference sequence). V lost 1 base and J 0 bases, leaving 13 bases between the germline ends. The CDR3 covers 17 residues. The CDR3 protein is CASSLVPGNGSNQPQHF. CDR3 in DNA: TGTGCCAGCAGCTTAGTCCCAGGGAACGGTAGCAATCAGCCCCAGCATTTT.

J is TRBJ2-7 and V is TRBV18; D remains ambiguous. The V end lost 3 bases, the J end lost 2 bases, and 8 bases lay between the germline ends. The V gene's germline CDR1 is KGHSH and CDR2 LQKENI. The CDR3 length is 13 residues. CDR3 amino acids: CASSPSSTYEQYF. DNA for the CDR3: TGTGCCAGCTCACCGTCCAGTACCTACGAGCAGTACTTC.

The CDR3 spells CASSHVTGFWYGYTF. In DNA, the CDR3 is TGTGCCAGCAGCCACGTCACAGGGTTTTGGTATGGCTACACCTTC. The V call is TRBV11-3, the J call TRBJ1-2; D may be TRBD1 (6 bases). V gave up 5 bases and J gave up 5 bases, with 18 bases separating them. This CDR3 has 15 amino acids. Germline CDR1 reads SGHNT; CDR2 reads YENEEA.

The chain carries TRBV19 and TRBJ2-3, with 9 bases aligning to TRBD1. J was trimmed by 6 bases and V by 5 bases; bases with no gene match: 12. The CDR3 is 16 amino acids. Germline assignment: CDR1 LNHDA and CDR2 SQIVND (reference sequence). The CDR3 loop reads CASSSPGQGWWDTQYF. CDR3 nucleotide sequence: TGTGCCAGTAGTTCTCCGGGACAGGGATGGTGGGATACGCAGTATTTT.